The 7 T cell receptor beta chains listed next were all sequenced from one sample in a study of T cells after yellow fever vaccination (dated by TCRdb to between 2017 and 2020). Interpreted using the paper, the treatment or condition label stands for: live attenuated yellow fever vaccine strain. The library was obtained by 5' RACE. The sequencing machine was an Illumina HiSeq 2500. The raw public reads went through TCRdb reprocessing: fastp at Q25, MiXCR clone calling, in-frame beta chains kept. Every CDR3 protein is listed once, alongside the most common genes and DNA of its rows. The table for this sample lists around 350,000 distinct CDR3 sequences; 11% of them were counted only once. 18% of the sample is in the top ten clones. The sequences come from PBMCs, collected on the day of the first yellow fever vaccination. Receptors were obtained from a man aged 18-30 years who received the YFV17D yellow fever vaccine.

The genes are TRBV7-9 and TRBJ2-1, with D possibly matching TRBD1 (6 bases). Germline V gives CDR1 SEHNR, CDR2 FQNEAQ (reference sequence). The ends were cut back, 3 bases at V and 7 bases at J, with 16 bases in the middle. This CDR3 region has 15 residues. The CDR3: CASSLFRGQGNEQFF. The CDR3 nucleotides are TGTGCCAGCAGCTTGTTCAGGGGTCAAGGAAATGAGCAGTTCTTC.

The chain carries TRBV27 and TRBJ2-1; D is perhaps TRBD2 (5 bases). The V end lost 4 bases, the J end lost 10 bases, and 14 bases lay between the germline ends. Germline V CDR1 and CDR2: MNHEY, SMNVEV (reference sequence). The CDR3 contains 13 residues. The CDR3: CASSYKGSREQFF. CDR3 nucleotide sequence: TGTGCCAGCAGTTACAAAGGGAGTCGGGAGCAGTTCTTC.

CDR3 amino acids: CAREGDTQYF. CDR3 sequence (DNA): TGTGCCAGAGAGGGAGATACGCAGTATTTT. This chain joins TRBV11-2 and TRBJ2-3, with D maybe TRBD2 (5 bases). V was shortened by 9 bases and J by 5 bases, with 6 bases between the two germline ends. This CDR3 has 10 amino acids. Germline CDR1 reads SGHAT; CDR2 reads FQNNGV.

The chain couples TRBV6-2 or TRBV6-3 to TRBJ1-1, with D maybe TRBD1 (6 bases). Trimming cost V 0 bases and J 10 bases, with 15 bases left between them. The germline V gene encodes CDR1 MNHEY and CDR2 SVGEGT. This CDR3 has 14 amino acids. The CDR3 here is CASSYSISTGSAFF. The CDR3 bases are TGTGCCAGCAGTTACTCGATTTCAACAGGGTCAGCTTTCTTT.

The chain is built from TRBV18 and TRBJ1-2, with D hard to call. The V gene's germline CDR1 is KGHSH and CDR2 LQKENI. The CDR3 is 16 residues long. Trimming removed 2 bases from V and 2 bases from J, with 15 bases in between. CDR3 region: CASSPTQEPLNYGYTF. CDR3 coding DNA: TGTGCCAGCTCACCAACCCAGGAGCCCCTCAACTATGGCTACACCTTC. Looking up the rest from reference TRBV18 and TRBJ1-2 gives the full variable domain: NAGVMQNPRHLVRRRGQEARLRCSPMKGHSHVYWYRQLPEEGLKFMVYLQKENIIDESGMPKERFSAEFPKEGPSILRIQQVVRGDSAAYFCASSPTQEPLNYGYTFGSGTRLTVV.

This clonotype showed up just a few times. The CDR3 loop reads CASSFGLGRADTQYF. CDR3 nucleotides: TGTGCCAGCAGCTTCGGACTAGGGAGGGCAGATACGCAGTATTTT. V usage is TRBV5-4 and J usage is TRBJ2-3; 7 bases line up with TRBD2. The CDR3 is 15 residues long. Germline loops: CDR1 SGHNT, CDR2 YYREEE (reference sequence). V lost 2 bases and J lost 4; bases outside the gene matches: 7.

In this sample, this clonotype turned up a few times. The chain recombines TRBV10-3 with TRBJ1-1, with a possible D match to TRBD1 (5 bases). The V end was cut by 3 bases, the J end by 11 bases, with 13 bases between. The length of the CDR3 is 12 residues. Germline V gene sequence: CDR1 ENHRY, CDR2 SYGVKD. As DNA, the CDR3 is TGTGCCATCAGTGACGGGACCCCTACCGCTTTCTTT. Amino acids: CAISDGTPTAFF.